Below, 26 T cell receptor beta chains from the same sample are listed, as sequenced in a study of cytomegalovirus exposure and HLA in healthy donors. The PCR ran on 60 Vbeta and 13 Jbeta primers. Produced via immunoSEQ multiplex PCR; TCRdb's table is partial and in-frame only. The sample has about 69,000 clones, roughly 71% seen once. The sequenced material came from PBMCs. Source of these receptors: a woman aged 60-75 years in good health and CMV-seropositive.

This clone was seen once. The DNA for the CDR3 is TGCGCCAGCAGCCACGGACTAGCGGGGGGGCAGGAGACCCAGTACTTC. It yields the protein CASSHGLAGGQETQYF. V usage is TRBV5-1 and J usage is TRBJ2-5, with TRBD2 matching 15 bases. J lost 5 bases, V lost 4 bases, and 6 bases had no gene match. CDR3 length: 16 amino acids. Germline V gene data show CDR1 as SGHRS and CDR2 as YFSETQ.

The table lists this clone with a few counts. This rearrangement joins TRBV5-6 to TRBJ2-1, with 8 bases matching TRBD2. The V gene end was trimmed by 1 base and the J gene end by 7 bases; junction bases not matched to a gene: 10. This CDR3 spans 16 amino acids. The germline V gene has CDR1 SGHDT and CDR2 YYEEEE. CDR3 region: CASSLWPGGALNEQFF. The CDR3 DNA reads TGTGCCAGCAGCTTGTGGCCGGGAGGGGCTTTGAATGAGCAGTTCTTC.

This chain connects TRBV4-1 to TRBJ1-6, with 8 positions matching TRBD1. The V and J ends lost 4 bases and 7 bases, in that order; junction bases with no gene match: 3. Germline V gene lookup returns CDR1 MGHRA and CDR2 YSYEKL. The CDR3 contains 14 residues. The CDR3 nucleotides read TGCGCCAGCAGCCCTAGGACAGGGAATTCACCCCTCCACTTT. Its translation is CASSPRTGNSPLHF.

There are a few counts of this clone. The chain couples TRBV11-1 to TRBJ1-1; D is ambiguous. There are 15 residues in the CDR3. Germline CDR1 is SGHAT and CDR2 is FQDESV (reference sequence). The V gene lost 1 base and the J gene lost 5 bases, with 14 bases spanning the gap. CDR3: CASSLEGWAVTEAFF. In DNA, the CDR3 is TGTGCCAGCAGCTTAGAAGGTTGGGCAGTGACTGAAGCTTTCTTT.

The rearrangement links TRBV5-1 to TRBJ2-1; D possibly corresponds to TRBD1 (6 bases). The CDR3 contains 14 residues. Germline values: CDR1 SGHRS, CDR2 YFSETQ. V was clipped by 4 bases and J by 6 bases, with 14 bases between them. The DNA of the CDR3 is TGCGCCAGCAGCCCGCGACAGGTCCGCAATGAGCAGTTCTTC. This translates into CASSPRQVRNEQFF.

The chain carries TRBV25-1 and TRBJ1-4; TRBD1 might be the D (5 bases). CDR3 length equals 15 residues. Per germline, CDR1 MGHDK and CDR2 SYGVNS. Between the trimmed V and J ends, which lost 5 bases and 7 bases, there was a span of 17 bases. CDR3 loop: CASSLQTGGTEKLFF. The DNA of the CDR3 is TGTGCCAGCAGTCTCCAGACCGGGGGGACTGAAAAACTGTTTTTT.

The DNA of the CDR3 is TGTGCCAGCAGTTCTCCCGGGGGTATCTCTGGAAACACCATATATTTT. It specifies CASSSPGGISGNTIYF. This chain links TRBV28 with TRBJ1-3, with D perhaps matching TRBD1 (5 bases). The V gene lost 4 bases and the J gene lost 0 bases, with 13 bases spanning the gap. The germline V gene has CDR1 MDHEN and CDR2 SYDVKM. This CDR3 has 16 residues.

This chain uses TRBV25-1 with TRBJ2-1; D gene unclear. CDR3 size: 12 residues. Germline V gene sequence: CDR1 MGHDK, CDR2 SYGVNS. V was pared by 7 bases and J by 4 bases, with 8 bases between. The CDR3 nucleotides are TGTGCCAGCACCTCCGGGTACAATGAGCAGTTCTTC. It translates to CASTSGYNEQFF.

The chain recombines TRBV10-3 with TRBJ1-2; 11 positions agree with TRBD1. Unmatched junction bases numbered 3, after V lost 4 bases and J lost 2 bases. Germline CDR1 ENHRY, CDR2 SYGVKD. The CDR3 runs 15 residues. Here the CDR3 DNA reads TGTGCCATCAGTGTAGGACAGGGGGCCAACTATGGCTACACCTTC. It specifies CAISVGQGANYGYTF.

The V call is TRBV4-1, the J call TRBJ1-4, with 7 bases fitting TRBD1. Germline V gene lookup returns CDR1 MGHRA and CDR2 YSYEKL. The CDR3 length is 14 residues. The J segment lost 8 bases and the V segment lost 5 bases, leaving 8 bases of the junction unmatched. The CDR3 reads CASSAGGSEEKLFF. CDR3 DNA sequence: TGCGCCAGCAGCGCAGGGGGTTCAGAAGAAAAACTGTTTTTT.

The chain couples TRBV29-1 to TRBJ2-7; the match to TRBD2 covers 11 bases. CDR1 and CDR2 from the germline V gene are SQVTM and ANQGSEA. This CDR3 contains 13 residues. V shed 4 bases, J shed 2 bases, and the junction held 1 base outside the gene matches. The CDR3 loop reads CSVGLAGPYEQYF. CDR3 nucleotide sequence: TGCAGCGTTGGACTAGCGGGACCCTACGAGCAGTACTTC.

The chain joins TRBV5-1 to TRBJ2-7; 7 bases line up with TRBD2. Germline loops: CDR1 SGHRS, CDR2 YFSETQ. CDR3 length: 12 residues. V shed 3 bases and J 5 bases; nucleotides not matched to a gene: 2. CDR3 in DNA: TGCGCCAGCAGCTATACTAGCGACGAGCAGTACTTC. As protein: CASSYTSDEQYF.

This chain joins TRBV19 and TRBJ1-2; TRBD1 is a possible D gene (5 bases). The germline V gene has CDR1 LNHDA and CDR2 SQIVND (reference sequence). The CDR3 contains 14 residues. Deletions cut 7 bases from V and 4 bases from J, with 16 bases between. The CDR3 bases are TGTGCCAGTATCCGGAGGGACCGGGCCTATGGCTACACCTTC. Amino acids: CASIRRDRAYGYTF.

The CDR3 here is CASSTVTTGYGYTF. DNA for the CDR3: TGTGCCAGTAGTACCGTGACAACGGGGTATGGCTACACCTTC. This chain uses TRBV19 with TRBJ1-2; D is unresolved. The CDR3 contains 14 residues. Looked up from germline, CDR1 is LNHDA and CDR2 is SQIVND (reference sequence). V was pared by 4 bases and J by 5 bases, with 14 bases between.

The chain is built from TRBV6-6 and TRBJ1-5, with 9 bases matching TRBD1. The CDR3 runs 15 residues. From germline, CDR1 is MNHNY and CDR2 SVGAGI (reference sequence). Trimming cost V 2 bases and J 7 bases; bases outside gene matches: 6. CDR3 nucleotide sequence: TGTGCCAGCAGTTACGGGACAGGGACAAGGCAGCCCCAGCATTTT. Its protein product is CASSYGTGTRQPQHF.

The chain joins TRBV29-1 to TRBJ2-5; TRBD1 matches at 7 bases. This CDR3 spans 14 amino acids. V dropped 4 bases and J dropped 4; count of bases not matched to a gene: 9. Germline CDR1 is SQVTM and CDR2 is ANQGSEA. This CDR3 is CSVVLRGRRETQYF. The DNA for the CDR3 is TGCAGCGTTGTCTTGAGGGGGCGGCGAGAGACCCAGTACTTC.

This clone turned up a few times. The rearrangement joins TRBV6-5 to TRBJ1-4, with a possible D match to TRBD1 (6 bases). Trimming shortened V by 5 bases and J by 5 bases, and 12 bases separated the two germline ends. In germline, CDR1 is MNHEY, CDR2 SVGAGI. The CDR3 loop spans 14 amino acids. The CDR3 is CASSHREWNEKLFF. DNA of the CDR3: TGTGCCAGCAGTCACAGGGAATGGAATGAAAAACTGTTTTTT.

This clone was observed a few times. The chain employs TRBV19 and TRBJ2-7; TRBD2 matches 7 bases. The CDR3 is made up of 14 amino acids. Germline CDR1 reads LNHDA; CDR2 reads SQIVND (reference sequence). Trimming at V came to 5 bases and at J to 5 bases, leaving 9 bases not matched to a gene. This chain's CDR3 is CASSPRGLGDEQYF. The CDR3 region has the DNA TGTGCCAGTAGTCCACGTGGACTAGGGGACGAGCAGTACTTC.

This chain links TRBV6-1 with TRBJ2-7; 9 bases map to TRBD1. CDR3 length equals 13 residues. Germline V gene data show CDR1 as MNHNS and CDR2 as SASEGT. With V trimmed by 6 bases and J by 6 bases, 6 bases remained unmatched. CDR3 nucleotides: TGTGCCAGCAGGGAACAGGGGGCGGGCGAGCAGTACTTC. Its protein product is CASREQGAGEQYF.

V and J are TRBV5-1 and TRBJ2-3; no reliable D call. The V end was cut by 3 bases, the J end by 3 bases, with 11 bases between. This CDR3 has 14 amino acids. The germline gives CDR1 SGHRS, CDR2 YFSETQ. The CDR3 DNA sequence: TGCGCCAGCAGCTCCGAACCGAGAACAGATACGCAGTATTTT. Its translation: CASSSEPRTDTQYF. The variable domain in full, completed from reference TRBV5-1 and TRBJ2-3, reads KAGVTQTPRYLIKTRGQQVTLSCSPISGHRSVSWYQQTPGQGLQFLFEYFSETQRNKGNFPGRFSGRQFSNSRSEMNVSTLELGDSALYLCASSSEPRTDTQYFGPGTRLTVL.

The chain couples TRBV19 to TRBJ1-1; no clear D. Trimming took off 4 bases at V and 1 base at J, with 7 bases between the two ends. The CDR3 extends over 13 amino acids. CDR1 is LNHDA, CDR2 SQIVND, per germline (reference sequence). The CDR3 DNA follows: TGTGCCAGTAGTAACGCGCGGAACACTGAAGCTTTCTTT. As protein: CASSNARNTEAFF.

The genes are TRBV7-8 and TRBJ2-1; TRBD2 matches at 8 bases. This CDR3 region has 15 residues. V was clipped by 4 bases and J by 8 bases; unmatched bases: 10. Germline CDR1 is SGHVS and CDR2 is FQNEAQ. As DNA, the CDR3 is TGTGCCAGCAGCTCGGGACTAGGGGCGGGGTATGAGCAGTTCTTC. Translating it yields CASSSGLGAGYEQFF.

There are a few counts of this clone. This chain links TRBV4-1 with TRBJ1-1; D call uncertain. CDR1 is MGHRA and CDR2 is YSYEKL in the germline V gene. The V gene lost 2 bases and the J gene lost 4 bases, with 11 bases spanning the gap. The CDR3 is 14 residues long. Here the CDR3 reads CASSQTPGATEAFF. The CDR3 DNA reads TGCGCCAGCAGCCAAACTCCGGGTGCCACTGAAGCTTTCTTT.

The chain links TRBV4-1 to TRBJ1-6; 9 nucleotides line up with TRBD1. This CDR3 has 14 amino acids. Germline trimming cut 4 bases from V and 10 bases from J; bases unmatched to any gene: 5. Germline V gene data show CDR1 as MGHRA and CDR2 as YSYEKL. The DNA of the CDR3 is TGCGCCAGCAGCCCGACAGGGGGTATATCACCCCTCCACTTT. It codes for CASSPTGGISPLHF.

This sequence joins TRBV30 and TRBJ2-3; TRBD1 might be the D (6 bases). The V gene lost 3 bases and the J gene lost 4 bases, with 11 bases spanning the gap. Germline CDR1 GTSNPN, CDR2 SVGIG (reference sequence). The CDR3 loop spans 13 amino acids. This CDR3 is CAWREQGPDTQYF. Written as DNA, the CDR3 is TGTGCCTGGAGAGAGCAGGGGCCAGATACGCAGTATTTT.

The chain recombines TRBV19 with TRBJ1-1; D remains unclear. The V end lost 3 bases, the J end lost 7 bases, and 12 bases lay between the germline ends. The germline gives CDR1 LNHDA, CDR2 SQIVND (reference sequence). The CDR3 is 13 residues long. In DNA, the CDR3 is TGTGCCAGTAGTATTGGCAAGTACGATGAAGCTTTCTTT. Translation gives CASSIGKYDEAFF.